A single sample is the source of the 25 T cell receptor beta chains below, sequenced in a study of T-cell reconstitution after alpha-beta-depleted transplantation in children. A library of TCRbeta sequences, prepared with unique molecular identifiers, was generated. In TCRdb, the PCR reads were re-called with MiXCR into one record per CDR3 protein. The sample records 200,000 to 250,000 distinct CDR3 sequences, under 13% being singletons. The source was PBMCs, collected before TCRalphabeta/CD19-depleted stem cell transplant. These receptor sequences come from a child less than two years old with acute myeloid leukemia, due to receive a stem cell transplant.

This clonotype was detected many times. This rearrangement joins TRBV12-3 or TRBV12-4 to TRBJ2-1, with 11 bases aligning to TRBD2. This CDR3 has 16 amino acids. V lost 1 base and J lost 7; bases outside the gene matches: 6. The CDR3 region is CASSLGLAGGWNEQFF. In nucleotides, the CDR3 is TGTGCCAGCAGTTTAGGGTTAGCGGGAGGGTGGAATGAGCAGTTCTTC.

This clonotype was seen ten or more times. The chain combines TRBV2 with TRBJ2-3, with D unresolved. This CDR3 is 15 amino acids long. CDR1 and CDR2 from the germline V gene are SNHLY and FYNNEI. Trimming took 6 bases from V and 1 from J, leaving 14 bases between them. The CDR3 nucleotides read TGTGCCAGCAGCCTAGAGCACGTGGGCACAGATACGCAGTATTTT. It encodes CASSLEHVGTDTQYF.

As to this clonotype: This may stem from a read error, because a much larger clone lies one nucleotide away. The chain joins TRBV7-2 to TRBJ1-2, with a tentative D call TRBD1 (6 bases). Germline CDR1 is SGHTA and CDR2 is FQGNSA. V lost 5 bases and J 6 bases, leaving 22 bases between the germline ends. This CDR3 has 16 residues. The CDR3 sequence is CASSPAHPTGGNGYTF. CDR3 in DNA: TGTGCCAGCAGCCCAGCCCATCCGACAGGAGGTAATGGCTACACCTTC. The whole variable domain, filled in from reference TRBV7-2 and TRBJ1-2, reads GAGVSQSPSNKVTEKGKDVELRCDPISGHTALYWYRQSLGQGLEFLIYFQGNSAPDKSGLPSDRFSAERTGGSVSTLTIQRTQQEDSAVYLCASSPAHPTGGNGYTFGSGTRLTVV.

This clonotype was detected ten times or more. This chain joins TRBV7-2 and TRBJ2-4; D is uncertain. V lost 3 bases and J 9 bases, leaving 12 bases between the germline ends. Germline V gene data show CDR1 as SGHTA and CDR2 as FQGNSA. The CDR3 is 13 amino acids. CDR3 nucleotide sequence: TGTGCCAGCAGCTTTAACGCAGTTGGCATTCAGTACTTC. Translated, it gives CASSFNAVGIQYF.

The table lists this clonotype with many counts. The CDR3 region has the DNA TGTGCCAGCAGCCCCTATGGGACTAGCGGCCTGGGGGAGCAGTACTTC. It translates to CASSPYGTSGLGEQYF. The V and J genes are TRBV9 and TRBJ2-7, with 11 positions matching TRBD2. This CDR3 is 16 amino acids long. In germline, CDR1 is SGDLS, CDR2 YYNGEE. The ends lost 4 bases at V and 7 bases at J; junction bases unmatched: 13.

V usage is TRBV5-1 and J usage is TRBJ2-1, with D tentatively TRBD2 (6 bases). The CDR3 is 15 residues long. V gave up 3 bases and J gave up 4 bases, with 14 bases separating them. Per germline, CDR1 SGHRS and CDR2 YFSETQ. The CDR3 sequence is CASSSPVRGYNEQFF. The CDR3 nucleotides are TGCGCCAGCAGCTCCCCGGTCCGGGGGTACAATGAGCAGTTCTTC.

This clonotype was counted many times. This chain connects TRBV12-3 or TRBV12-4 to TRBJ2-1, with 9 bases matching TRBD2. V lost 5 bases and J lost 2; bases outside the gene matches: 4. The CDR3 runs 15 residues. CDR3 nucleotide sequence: TGTGCCAGCAGTCCCCGGACTAGCGCCTACAATGAGCAGTTCTTC. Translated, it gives CASSPRTSAYNEQFF.

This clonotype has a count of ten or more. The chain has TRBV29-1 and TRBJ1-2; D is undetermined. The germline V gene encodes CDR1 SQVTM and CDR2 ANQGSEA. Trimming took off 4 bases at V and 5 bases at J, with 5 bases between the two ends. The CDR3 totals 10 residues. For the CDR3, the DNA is TGCAGCGTTGTCGGATATGGCTACACCTTC. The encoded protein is CSVVGYGYTF.

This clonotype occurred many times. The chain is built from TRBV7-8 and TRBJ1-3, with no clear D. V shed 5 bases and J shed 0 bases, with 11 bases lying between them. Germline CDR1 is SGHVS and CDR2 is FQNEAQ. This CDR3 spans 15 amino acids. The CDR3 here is CASSPDGSSGNTIYF. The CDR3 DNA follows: TGTGCCAGCAGCCCCGACGGAAGCTCTGGAAACACCATATATTTT.

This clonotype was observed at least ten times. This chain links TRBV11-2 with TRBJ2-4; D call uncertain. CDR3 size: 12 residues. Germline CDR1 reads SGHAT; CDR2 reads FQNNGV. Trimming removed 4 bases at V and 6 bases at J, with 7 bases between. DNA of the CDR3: TGTGCCAGCAGCTCCACGAGAAACATTCAGTACTTC. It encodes CASSSTRNIQYF.

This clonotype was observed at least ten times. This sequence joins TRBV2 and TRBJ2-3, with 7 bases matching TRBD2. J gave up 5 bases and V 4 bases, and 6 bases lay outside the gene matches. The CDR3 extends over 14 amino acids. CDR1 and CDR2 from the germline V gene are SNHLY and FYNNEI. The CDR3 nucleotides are TGTGCCAGCAGTGGGGCTAGCGGAGGAGATACGCAGTATTTT. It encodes CASSGASGGDTQYF.

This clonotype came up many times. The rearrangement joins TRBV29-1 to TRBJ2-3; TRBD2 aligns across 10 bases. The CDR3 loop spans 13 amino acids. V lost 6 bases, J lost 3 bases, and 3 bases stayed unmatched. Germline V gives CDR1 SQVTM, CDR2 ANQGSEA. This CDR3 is CSVGLAYTDTQYF. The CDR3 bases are TGCAGCGTGGGACTAGCGTATACAGATACGCAGTATTTT.

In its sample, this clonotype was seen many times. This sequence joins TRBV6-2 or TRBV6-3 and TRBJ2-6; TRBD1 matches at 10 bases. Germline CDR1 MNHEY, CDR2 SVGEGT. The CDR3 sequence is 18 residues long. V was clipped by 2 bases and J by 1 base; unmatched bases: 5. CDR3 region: CASSYLGDRGSGANVLTF. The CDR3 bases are TGTGCCAGCAGTTACCTAGGGGACAGGGGATCTGGGGCCAACGTCCTGACTTTC.

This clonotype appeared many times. The CDR3 region is CASSHTETGNTIYF. The CDR3 region has the DNA TGCGCCAGCAGCCATACAGAAACTGGAAACACCATATATTTT. The chain joins TRBV5-1 to TRBJ1-3, with D unresolved. The germline gives CDR1 SGHRS, CDR2 YFSETQ. This CDR3 is built from 14 residues. With 4 bases removed from V and 2 bases from J, the gap between germline ends came to 10 bases.

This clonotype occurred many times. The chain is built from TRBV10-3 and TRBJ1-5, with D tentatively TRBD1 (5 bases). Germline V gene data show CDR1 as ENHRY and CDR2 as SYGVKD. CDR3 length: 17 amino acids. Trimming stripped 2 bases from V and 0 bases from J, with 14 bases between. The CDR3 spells CAISEEGRGNSNQPQHF. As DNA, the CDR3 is TGTGCCATCAGTGAGGAGGGTAGGGGCAATAGCAATCAGCCCCAGCATTTT.

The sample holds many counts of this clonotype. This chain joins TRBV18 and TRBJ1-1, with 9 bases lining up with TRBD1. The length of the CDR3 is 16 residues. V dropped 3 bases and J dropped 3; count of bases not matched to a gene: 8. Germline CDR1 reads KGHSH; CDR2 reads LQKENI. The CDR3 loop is CASSPTGQGKDTEAFF. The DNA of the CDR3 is TGTGCCAGCTCACCCACGGGACAGGGAAAGGACACTGAAGCTTTCTTT. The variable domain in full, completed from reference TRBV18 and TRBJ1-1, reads NAGVMQNPRHLVRRRGQEARLRCSPMKGHSHVYWYRQLPEEGLKFMVYLQKENIIDESGMPKERFSAEFPKEGPSILRIQQVVRGDSAAYFCASSPTGQGKDTEAFFGQGTRLTVV.

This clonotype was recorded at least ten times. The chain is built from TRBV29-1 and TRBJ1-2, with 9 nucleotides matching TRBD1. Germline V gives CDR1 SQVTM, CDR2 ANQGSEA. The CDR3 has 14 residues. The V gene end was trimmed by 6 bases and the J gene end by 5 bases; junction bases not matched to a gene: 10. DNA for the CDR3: TGCAGCGTAGACCGTTTGGACAGGGGTTATGGCTACACCTTC. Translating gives CSVDRLDRGYGYTF.

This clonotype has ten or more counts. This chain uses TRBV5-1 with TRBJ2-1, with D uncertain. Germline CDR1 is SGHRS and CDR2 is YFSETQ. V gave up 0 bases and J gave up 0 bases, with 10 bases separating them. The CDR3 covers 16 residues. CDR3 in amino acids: CASSLAAVSSYNEQFF. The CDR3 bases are TGCGCCAGCAGCTTGGCCGCGGTGAGCTCCTACAATGAGCAGTTCTTC.

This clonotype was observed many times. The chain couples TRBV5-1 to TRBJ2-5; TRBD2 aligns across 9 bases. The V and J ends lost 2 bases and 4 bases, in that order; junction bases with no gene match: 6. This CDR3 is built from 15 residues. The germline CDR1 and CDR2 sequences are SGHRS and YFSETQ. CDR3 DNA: TGCGCCAGCAGCTTTTTAGCGGGAGATGGAGAGACCCAGTACTTC. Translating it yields CASSFLAGDGETQYF.

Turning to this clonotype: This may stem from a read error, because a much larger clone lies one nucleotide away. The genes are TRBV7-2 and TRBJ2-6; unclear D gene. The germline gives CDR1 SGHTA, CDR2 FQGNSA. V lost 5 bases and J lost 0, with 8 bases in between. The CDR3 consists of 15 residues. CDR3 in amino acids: CASSAHLSGANVLTF. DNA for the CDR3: TGTGCCAGCAGCGCACACCTCTCTGGGGCCAACGTCCTGACTTTC.

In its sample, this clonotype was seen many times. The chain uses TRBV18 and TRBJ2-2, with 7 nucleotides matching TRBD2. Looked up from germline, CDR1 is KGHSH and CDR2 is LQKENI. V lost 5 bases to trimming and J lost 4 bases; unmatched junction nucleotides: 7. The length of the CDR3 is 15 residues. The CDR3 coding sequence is TGTGCCAGCTCATACGTCGGGGGGAGCACCGGGGAGCTGTTTTTT. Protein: CASSYVGGSTGELFF.

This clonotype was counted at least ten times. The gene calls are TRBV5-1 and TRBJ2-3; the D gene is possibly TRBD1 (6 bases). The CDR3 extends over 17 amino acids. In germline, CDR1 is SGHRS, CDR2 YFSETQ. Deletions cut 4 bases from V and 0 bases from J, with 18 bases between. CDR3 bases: TGCGCCAGCAGCAGCCAAGGGACAACAACTAGCACAGATACGCAGTATTTT. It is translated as CASSSQGTTTSTDTQYF.

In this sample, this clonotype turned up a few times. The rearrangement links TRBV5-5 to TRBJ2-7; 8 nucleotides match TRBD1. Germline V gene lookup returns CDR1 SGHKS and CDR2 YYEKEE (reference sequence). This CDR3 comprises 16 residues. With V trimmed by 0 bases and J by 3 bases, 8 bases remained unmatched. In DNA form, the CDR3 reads TGTGCCAGCAGCTTGGGGTCCCCGGGACAGGTCTACGAGCAGTACTTC. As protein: CASSLGSPGQVYEQYF.

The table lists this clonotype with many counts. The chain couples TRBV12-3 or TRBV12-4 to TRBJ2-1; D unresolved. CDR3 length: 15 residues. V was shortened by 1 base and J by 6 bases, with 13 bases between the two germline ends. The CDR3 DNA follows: TGTGCCAGCAGTTTAGGGTCCCTCGACGGCAATGAGCAGTTCTTC. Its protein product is CASSLGSLDGNEQFF.

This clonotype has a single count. The CDR3 loop reads CASSFSDTYEQYF. The CDR3 coding sequence is TGTGCCAGCAGCTTCTCGGACACTTACGAGCAGTACTTC. The chain uses TRBV11-3 and TRBJ2-7, with D possibly being TRBD1 (5 bases). CDR1 is SGHNT, CDR2 YENEEA, per germline. With 3 bases removed from V and 4 bases from J, the gap between germline ends came to 10 bases. The CDR3 is made up of 13 amino acids.